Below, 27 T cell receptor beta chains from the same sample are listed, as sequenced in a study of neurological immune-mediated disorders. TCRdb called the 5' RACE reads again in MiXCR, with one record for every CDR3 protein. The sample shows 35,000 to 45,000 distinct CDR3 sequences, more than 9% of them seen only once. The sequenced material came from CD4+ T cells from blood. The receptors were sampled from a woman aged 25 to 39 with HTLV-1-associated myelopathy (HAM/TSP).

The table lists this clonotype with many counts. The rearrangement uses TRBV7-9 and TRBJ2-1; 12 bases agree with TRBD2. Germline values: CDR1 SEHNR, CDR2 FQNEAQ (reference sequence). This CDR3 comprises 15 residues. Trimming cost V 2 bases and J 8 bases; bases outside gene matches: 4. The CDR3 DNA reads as TGTGCCAGCAGCTTACTAGCGGGGGGGCCCCATGAGCAGTTCTTC. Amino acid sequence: CASSLLAGGPHEQFF.

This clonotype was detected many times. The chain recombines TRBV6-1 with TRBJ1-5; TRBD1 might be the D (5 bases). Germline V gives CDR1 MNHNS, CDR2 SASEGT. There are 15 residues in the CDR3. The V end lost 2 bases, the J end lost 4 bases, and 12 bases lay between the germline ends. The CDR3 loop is CASSEPVQANQPQHF. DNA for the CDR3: TGTGCCAGCAGTGAACCCGTACAGGCTAATCAGCCCCAGCATTTT.

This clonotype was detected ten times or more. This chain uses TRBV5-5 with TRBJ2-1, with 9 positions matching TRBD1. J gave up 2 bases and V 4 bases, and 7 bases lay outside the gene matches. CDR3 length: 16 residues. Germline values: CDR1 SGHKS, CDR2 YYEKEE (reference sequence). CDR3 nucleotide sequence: TGTGCCAGCAGCCCACCCGGGACAGGGACCTACAATGAGCAGTTCTTC. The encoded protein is CASSPPGTGTYNEQFF.

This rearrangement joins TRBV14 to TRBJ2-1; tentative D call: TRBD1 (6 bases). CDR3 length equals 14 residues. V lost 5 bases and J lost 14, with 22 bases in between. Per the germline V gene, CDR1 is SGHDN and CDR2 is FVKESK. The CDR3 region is CASSLGGQTKEKFF. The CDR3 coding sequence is TGTGCCAGCAGCTTGGGCGGACAGACGAAAGAGAAGTTCTTC. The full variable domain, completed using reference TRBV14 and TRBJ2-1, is EAGVTQFPSHSVIEKGQTVTLRCDPISGHDNLYWYRRVMGKEIKFLLHFVKESKQDESGMPNNRFLAERTGGTYSTLKVQPAELEDSGVYFCASSLGGQTKEKFFGPGTRLTVL.

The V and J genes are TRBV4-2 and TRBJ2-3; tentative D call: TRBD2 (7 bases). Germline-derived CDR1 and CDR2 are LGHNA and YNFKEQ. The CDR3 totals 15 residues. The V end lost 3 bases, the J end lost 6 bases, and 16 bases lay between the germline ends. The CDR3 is CASSQAGALTDTQYF. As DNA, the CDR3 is TGTGCCAGCAGCCAGGCGGGGGCCCTCACGGATACGCAGTATTTT.

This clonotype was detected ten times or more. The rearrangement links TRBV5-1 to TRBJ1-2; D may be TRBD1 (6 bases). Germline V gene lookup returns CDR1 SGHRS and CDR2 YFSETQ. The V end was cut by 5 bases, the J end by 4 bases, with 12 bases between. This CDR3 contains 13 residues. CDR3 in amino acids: CASSYAGAYGYTF. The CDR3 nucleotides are TGCGCCAGCAGTTACGCGGGGGCCTATGGCTACACCTTC.

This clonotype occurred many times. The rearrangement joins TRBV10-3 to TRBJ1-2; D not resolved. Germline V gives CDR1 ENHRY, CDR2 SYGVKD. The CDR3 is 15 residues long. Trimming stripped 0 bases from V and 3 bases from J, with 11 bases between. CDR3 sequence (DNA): TGTGCCATCAGTGAGTCGTATCCCAAGGACTATGGCTACACCTTC. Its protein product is CAISESYPKDYGYTF.

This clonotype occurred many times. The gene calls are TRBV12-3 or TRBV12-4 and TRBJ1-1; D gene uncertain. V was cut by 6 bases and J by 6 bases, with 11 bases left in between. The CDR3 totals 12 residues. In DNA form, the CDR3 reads TGTGCCAGCAGCCGTGGCTGGTCTGAAGCTTTCTTT. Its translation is CASSRGWSEAFF.

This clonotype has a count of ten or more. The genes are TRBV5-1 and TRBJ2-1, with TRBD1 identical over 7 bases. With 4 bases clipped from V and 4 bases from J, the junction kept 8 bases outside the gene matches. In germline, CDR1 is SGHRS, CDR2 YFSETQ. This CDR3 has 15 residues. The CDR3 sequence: CASSLTGVLYNEQFF. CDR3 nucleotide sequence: TGCGCCAGCAGCCTAACAGGGGTTTTGTACAATGAGCAGTTCTTC.

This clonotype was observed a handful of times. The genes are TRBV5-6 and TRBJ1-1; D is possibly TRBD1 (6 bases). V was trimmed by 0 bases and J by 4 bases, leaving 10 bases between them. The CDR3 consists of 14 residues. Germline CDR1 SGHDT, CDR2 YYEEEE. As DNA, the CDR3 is TGTGCCAGCAGCTTGGGGGGGCGAACCACTGAAGCTTTCTTT. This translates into CASSLGGRTTEAFF.

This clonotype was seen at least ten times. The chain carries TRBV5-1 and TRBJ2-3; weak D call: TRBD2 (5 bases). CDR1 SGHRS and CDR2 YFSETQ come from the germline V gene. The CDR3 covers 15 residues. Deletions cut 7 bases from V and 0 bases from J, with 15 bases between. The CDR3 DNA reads TGCGCCAGCGGACCCAGGACGGGGAGCACAGATACGCAGTATTTT. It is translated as CASGPRTGSTDTQYF.

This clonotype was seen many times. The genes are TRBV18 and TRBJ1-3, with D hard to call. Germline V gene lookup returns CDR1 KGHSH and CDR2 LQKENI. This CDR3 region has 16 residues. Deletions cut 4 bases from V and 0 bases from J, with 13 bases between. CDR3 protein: CASSHLQSGSGNTIYF. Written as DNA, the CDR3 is TGTGCCAGCTCACACCTACAGAGCGGCTCTGGAAACACCATATATTTT.

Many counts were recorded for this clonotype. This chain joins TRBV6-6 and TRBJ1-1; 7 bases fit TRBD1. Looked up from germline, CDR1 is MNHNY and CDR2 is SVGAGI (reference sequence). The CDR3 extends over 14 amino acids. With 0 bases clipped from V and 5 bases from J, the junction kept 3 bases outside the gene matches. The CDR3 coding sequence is TGTGCCAGCAGTTACTCGAGACAGGGTACTGAAGCTTTCTTT. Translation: CASSYSRQGTEAFF.

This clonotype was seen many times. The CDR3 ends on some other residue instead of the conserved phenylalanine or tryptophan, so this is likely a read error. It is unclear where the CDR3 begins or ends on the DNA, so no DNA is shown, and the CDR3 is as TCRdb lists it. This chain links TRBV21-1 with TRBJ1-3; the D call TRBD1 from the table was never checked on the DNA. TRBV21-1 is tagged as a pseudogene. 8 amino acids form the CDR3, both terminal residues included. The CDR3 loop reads CASSNGAA.

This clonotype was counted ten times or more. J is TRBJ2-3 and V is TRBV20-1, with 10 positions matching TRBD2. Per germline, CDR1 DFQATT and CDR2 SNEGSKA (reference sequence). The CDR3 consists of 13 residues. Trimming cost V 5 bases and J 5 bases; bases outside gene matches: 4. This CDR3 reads CSASGTSEDTQYF. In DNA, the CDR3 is TGCAGTGCTTCCGGGACTAGCGAAGATACGCAGTATTTT.

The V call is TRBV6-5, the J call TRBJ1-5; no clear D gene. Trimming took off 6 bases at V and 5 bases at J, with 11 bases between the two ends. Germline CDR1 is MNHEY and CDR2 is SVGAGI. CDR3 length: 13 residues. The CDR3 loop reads CASRRAVDQPQHF. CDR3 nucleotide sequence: TGTGCCAGCAGGAGGGCTGTAGATCAGCCCCAGCATTTT.

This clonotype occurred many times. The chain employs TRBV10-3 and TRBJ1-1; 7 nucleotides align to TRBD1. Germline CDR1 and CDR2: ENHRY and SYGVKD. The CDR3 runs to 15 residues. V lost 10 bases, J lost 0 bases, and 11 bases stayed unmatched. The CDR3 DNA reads TGTGCCACCGCCGGGACAGTAGCTTTGAACACTGAAGCTTTCTTT. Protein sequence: CATAGTVALNTEAFF.

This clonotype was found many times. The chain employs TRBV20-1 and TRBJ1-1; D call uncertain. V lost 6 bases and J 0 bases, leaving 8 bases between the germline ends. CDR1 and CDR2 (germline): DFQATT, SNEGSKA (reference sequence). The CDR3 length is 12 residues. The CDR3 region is CSARGLNTEAFF. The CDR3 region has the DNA TGCAGTGCCCGCGGTTTGAACACTGAAGCTTTCTTT.

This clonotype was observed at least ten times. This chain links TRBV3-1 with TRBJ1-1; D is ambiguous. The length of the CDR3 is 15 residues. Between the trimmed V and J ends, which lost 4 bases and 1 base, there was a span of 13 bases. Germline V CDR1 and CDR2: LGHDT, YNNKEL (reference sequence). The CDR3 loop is CASSPAWQPNTEAFF. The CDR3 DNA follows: TGTGCCAGCAGCCCAGCATGGCAGCCGAACACTGAAGCTTTCTTT.

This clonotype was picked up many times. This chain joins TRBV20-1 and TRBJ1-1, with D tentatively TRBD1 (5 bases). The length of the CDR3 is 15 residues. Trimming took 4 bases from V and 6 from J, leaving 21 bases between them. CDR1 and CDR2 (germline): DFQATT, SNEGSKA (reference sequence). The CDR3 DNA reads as TGCAGTGCTACTTCCGTTCGGGGCCGGGAATCTGAAGCTTTCTTT. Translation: CSATSVRGRESEAFF.

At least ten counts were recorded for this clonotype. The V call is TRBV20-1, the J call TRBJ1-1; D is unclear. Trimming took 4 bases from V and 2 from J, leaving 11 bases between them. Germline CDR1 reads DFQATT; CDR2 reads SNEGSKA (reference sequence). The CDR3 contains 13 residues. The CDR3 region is CSATTHLNTEAFF. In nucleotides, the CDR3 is TGCAGTGCTACCACCCACCTTAACACTGAAGCTTTCTTT.

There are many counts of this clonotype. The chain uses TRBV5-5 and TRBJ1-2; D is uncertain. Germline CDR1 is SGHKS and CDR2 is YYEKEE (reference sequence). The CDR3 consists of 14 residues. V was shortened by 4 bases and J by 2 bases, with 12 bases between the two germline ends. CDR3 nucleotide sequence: TGTGCCAGCAGCCCCATCGACGGAAACTATGGCTACACCTTC. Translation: CASSPIDGNYGYTF.

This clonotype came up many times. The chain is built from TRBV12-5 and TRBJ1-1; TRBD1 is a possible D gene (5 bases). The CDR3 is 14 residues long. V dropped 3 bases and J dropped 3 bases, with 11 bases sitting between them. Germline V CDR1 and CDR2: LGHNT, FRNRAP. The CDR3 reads CASGFLGPDTEAFF. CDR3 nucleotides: TGTGCTAGTGGTTTTCTGGGACCGGACACTGAAGCTTTCTTT.

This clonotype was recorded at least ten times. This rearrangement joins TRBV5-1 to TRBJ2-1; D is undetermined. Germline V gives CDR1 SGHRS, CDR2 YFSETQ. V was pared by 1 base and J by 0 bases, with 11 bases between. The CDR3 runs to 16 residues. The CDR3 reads CASSLFSGSSYNEQFF. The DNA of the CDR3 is TGCGCCAGCAGCTTGTTTTCGGGTTCCTCCTACAATGAGCAGTTCTTC.

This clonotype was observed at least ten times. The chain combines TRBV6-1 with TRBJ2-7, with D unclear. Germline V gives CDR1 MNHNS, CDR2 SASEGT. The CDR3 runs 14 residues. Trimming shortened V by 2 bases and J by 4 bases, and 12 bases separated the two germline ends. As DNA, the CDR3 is TGTGCCAGCAGTGAAAGCTCTCTCGTGTACGAGCAGTACTTC. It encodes CASSESSLVYEQYF.

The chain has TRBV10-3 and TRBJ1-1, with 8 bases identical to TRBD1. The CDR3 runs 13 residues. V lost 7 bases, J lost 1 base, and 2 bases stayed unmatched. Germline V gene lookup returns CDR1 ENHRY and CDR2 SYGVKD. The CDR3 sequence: CAIKDRANTEAFF. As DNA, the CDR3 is TGTGCCATCAAGGACAGGGCGAACACTGAAGCTTTCTTT.

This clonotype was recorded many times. CDR3 loop: CASRSEGTEAFF. The DNA of the CDR3 is TGTGCCAGCAGATCGGAGGGCACTGAAGCTTTCTTT. This chain connects TRBV27 to TRBJ1-1; the D is unclear. This CDR3 region has 12 residues. Trimming pared 6 bases from V and 4 bases from J, leaving 9 bases between. CDR1 and CDR2 from the germline V gene are MNHEY and SMNVEV (reference sequence).